Below, 6 T cell receptor beta chains from the same sample are listed, as sequenced in a study of tumor-infiltrating lymphocytes in primary liver carcinoma. Unsorted bulk tissue, about 18-32 mg of it, served as the source for co-extraction of RNA and DNA. The template, about 540 ng total RNA, yielded TCR beta cDNA made with a constant-region primer. What produced the TCR beta libraries was three nested multiplex PCR rounds using slightly modified ARM-PCR. PCR rounds one and two used TRBV1-TRBV30 forward primers with a C-beta reverse primer for around 10 cycles each. MiXCR was run by TCRdb on the multiplex PCR reads, yielding one entry per CDR3 protein. The sample lists 37,000 or so distinct CDR3 sequences, approximately 82% occurring once. Sequences were obtained from tumor-adjacent normal liver tissue. These receptors were obtained from a man aged 35 to 55 with primary liver carcinoma and hepatitis B virus infection.

The chain is built from TRBV7-9 and TRBJ2-1, with D uncertain. This CDR3 has 14 residues. CDR1 and CDR2 (germline): SEHNR, FQNEAQ (reference sequence). In DNA form, the CDR3 reads TGTGCTAGCTGCTTATCACTCCCTAATCATGAGCAGTTCTTC. Protein product: CASCLSLPNHEQFF.

In this sample, this clonotype turned up many times. In DNA form, the CDR3 reads TGTGCCAGCAGCCCTCGGACTAGCGGGAGTATGAGCTCCTACGAGCAGTACTTC. This sequence encodes CASSPRTSGSMSSYEQYF. The V call is TRBV7-8, the J call TRBJ2-7, with 13 bases identical to TRBD2. In germline, CDR1 is SGHVS, CDR2 FQNEAQ. J was trimmed by 0 bases and V by 5 bases; bases with no gene match: 10. The CDR3 is made up of 18 amino acids.

As regards this clonotype: At one end, the junction sequence differs from germline, possibly due to a read error. This sequence joins TRBV12-3 or TRBV12-4 and TRBJ2-7, with 7 bases matching TRBD1. This CDR3 is 15 amino acids long. The CDR3 spells CASTPEDRPSYEQHF. The CDR3 DNA sequence: TGTGCCAGCACTCCCGAGGACAGGCCTTCCTACGAGCAGCACTTC.

Details on this clonotype: At one end, the junction sequence differs from germline, possibly due to a read error. The chain links TRBV5-1 to TRBJ1-1, with a tentative D call TRBD1 (5 bases). Germline values: CDR1 SGHRS, CDR2 YFSETQ. The CDR3 loop spans 14 amino acids. The CDR3 sequence is CTSRLGTENIEAFF. As DNA, the CDR3 is TGCACCAGCAGATTAGGGACGGAGAACATTGAAGCTTTCTTT.

The CDR3 DNA sequence: TGTGCCAGCACGCGGCACCGCAATAAATCAGCCCAGCATTTT. Translation gives CASTRHRNKSAQHF. V gene TRBV12-3 or TRBV12-4 combines with J gene TRBJ1-5; D uncertain. CDR3 length equals 14 residues. The V end was cut by 7 bases, the J end by 11 bases, with 21 bases between.

Note on this clonotype: Lacking the conserved final phenylalanine or tryptophan, this CDR3 likely reflects a read error. The V gene is TRBV28, the J gene TRBJ1-2, with D possibly being TRBD1 (5 bases). The germline gives CDR1 MDHEN, CDR2 SYDVKM. This CDR3 is built from 14 residues. CDR3 sequence (DNA): TGTACCAGCAGCCGGCGGGACGGACCTTATGGCTACACCTTA. Translating gives CTSSRRDGPYGYTL.